The 27 T cell receptor beta chains below all came from one sample that was sequenced in a study of shared clonotypes between healthy human individuals. Using immunoSEQ multiplex PCR, the repertoire was profiled, and TCRdb retains in-frame clones only, with some absent. The table includes about 480,000 clones, 79% detected once. The sequencing sample was made of PBMCs. These receptors came from a woman between 35 and 50 years old in good health. Some clones in this sample may be carry-over from other donors' samples.

Here the CDR3 reads CASSPLLAGGPTGELFF. DNA of the CDR3: TGTGCCAGTAGCCCATTACTAGCGGGAGGACCGACCGGGGAGCTGTTTTTT. The rearrangement uses TRBV19 and TRBJ2-2; 12 nucleotides match TRBD2. Germline loops: CDR1 LNHDA, CDR2 SQIVND (reference sequence). The CDR3 is made up of 17 amino acids. Germline trimming cut 6 bases from V and 5 bases from J; bases unmatched to any gene: 10.

This clone was seen a few times. V and J are TRBV4-1 and TRBJ2-5; 7 positions agree with TRBD1. The CDR3 is 16 amino acids. Trimming at V came to 3 bases and at J to 4 bases, leaving 11 bases not matched to a gene. From germline, CDR1 is MGHRA and CDR2 YSYEKL. The CDR3 loop is CASSQREFTGAETQYF. The CDR3 region has the DNA TGCGCCAGCAGCCAGAGAGAGTTCACAGGGGCAGAGACCCAGTACTTC.

The V call is TRBV7-8, the J call TRBJ2-7; TRBD1 might be the D (6 bases). Looked up from germline, CDR1 is SGHVS and CDR2 is FQNEAQ. This CDR3 comprises 13 residues. V shed 5 bases and J shed 3 bases, with 11 bases lying between them. CDR3 nucleotide sequence: TGTGCCAGCAGCCCTAGGGGGTTCTACGAGCAGTACTTC. Amino acids: CASSPRGFYEQYF.

The V gene is TRBV5-4, the J gene TRBJ2-7, with 7 bases matching TRBD2. The trim removed 0 bases at V and 2 bases at J, leaving 8 bases unmatched. The CDR3 length is 16 residues. Germline CDR1 and CDR2: SGHNT and YYREEE (reference sequence). CDR3 region: CASSLARASGTYEQYF. DNA for the CDR3: TGTGCCAGCAGCTTGGCCAGGGCTAGCGGAACCTACGAGCAGTACTTC.

The gene calls are TRBV11-2 and TRBJ1-1; 8 bases line up with TRBD1. The CDR3 extends over 14 amino acids. Germline CDR1 SGHAT, CDR2 FQNNGV. Germline trimming cut 6 bases from V and 5 bases from J; bases unmatched to any gene: 8. CDR3 sequence: CASSPGGVMTEAFF. CDR3 bases: TGTGCCAGCAGTCCAGGGGGCGTTATGACTGAAGCTTTCTTT.

For the CDR3, the DNA is TGTGCCAGCAGTTCCCGACAGGGGAACTCTGGAAACACCATATATTTT. Its translation is CASSSRQGNSGNTIYF. The chain employs TRBV28 and TRBJ1-3; 8 bases fit TRBD1. Germline V gene data show CDR1 as MDHEN and CDR2 as SYDVKM. The CDR3 is 16 residues long. V was clipped by 4 bases and J by 0 bases; unmatched bases: 5.

The genes are TRBV28 and TRBJ1-3; TRBD1 is a possible D gene (6 bases). Deletions cut 5 bases from V and 2 bases from J, with 7 bases between. The germline V gene encodes CDR1 MDHEN and CDR2 SYDVKM. The length of the CDR3 is 13 residues. DNA of the CDR3: TGTGCCAGCAGTCACAGGGCTGGAAACACCATATATTTT. Translated, it gives CASSHRAGNTIYF.

The genes are TRBV19 and TRBJ2-7; no definite D call. Per germline, CDR1 LNHDA and CDR2 SQIVND (reference sequence). V lost 5 bases, J lost 0 bases, and 17 bases lay in between. The CDR3 has 16 amino acids. The CDR3 coding sequence is TGTGCCAGTAGTTCGCGTGGTGGGCGGAGCTCCTACGAGCAGTACTTC. Its translation: CASSSRGGRSSYEQYF.

This clone was found once. The V gene is TRBV7-9, the J gene TRBJ2-7; 10 nucleotides line up with TRBD2. The junction had 12 bases not matched to a gene; V was cut back by 0 bases and J by 7 bases. The CDR3 totals 17 residues. In germline, CDR1 is SEHNR, CDR2 FQNEAQ (reference sequence). The CDR3 loop is CASSLALRTSGGGEQYF. The CDR3 bases are TGTGCCAGCAGCTTAGCGCTAAGGACTAGCGGCGGGGGAGAGCAGTACTTC.

This clone was observed a few times. The genes are TRBV5-4 and TRBJ1-1, with a tentative D call TRBD1 (5 bases). This CDR3 has 14 amino acids. Germline V CDR1 and CDR2: SGHNT, YYREEE (reference sequence). Trimming took off 4 bases at V and 7 bases at J, with 17 bases between the two ends. CDR3 in DNA: TGTGCCAGCAGCATCTATGACCAGGGCAGTGAAGCTTTCTTT. Protein: CASSIYDQGSEAFF.

This clone was seen once. The chain couples TRBV7-8 to TRBJ2-2, with 10 bases aligning to TRBD1. Looked up from germline, CDR1 is SGHVS and CDR2 is FQNEAQ. With 0 bases clipped from V and 6 bases from J, the junction kept 7 bases outside the gene matches. The CDR3 contains 17 residues. CDR3 sequence: CASSLASGQGSAGELFF. The DNA for the CDR3 is TGTGCCAGCAGCTTAGCCTCGGGACAGGGGAGCGCCGGGGAGCTGTTTTTT. Filled out from reference TRBV7-8 and TRBJ2-2, the complete variable domain reads GAGVSQSPRYKVAKRGQDVALRCDPISGHVSLFWYQQALGQGPEFLTYFQNEAQLDKSGLPSDRFFAERPEGSVSTLKIQRTQQEDSAVYLCASSLASGQGSAGELFFGEGSRLTVL.

This chain links TRBV5-1 with TRBJ2-7, with TRBD2 identical over 8 bases. CDR1 and CDR2 (germline): SGHRS, YFSETQ. The CDR3 runs to 15 residues. V lost 4 bases, J lost 2 bases, and 8 bases stayed unmatched. In DNA form, the CDR3 reads TGCGCCAGCAGCCCGGGGGGGGGCGAGACCTACGAGCAGTACTTC. Its translation: CASSPGGGETYEQYF.

The chain recombines TRBV19 with TRBJ1-2; D is ambiguous. Germline lookup yields CDR1 LNHDA and CDR2 SQIVND (reference sequence). V dropped 3 bases and J dropped 3 bases, with 2 bases sitting between them. This CDR3 is built from 11 residues. Written as DNA, the CDR3 is TGTGCCAGTAGTATCGACTATGGCTACACCTTC. It codes for CASSIDYGYTF.

The rearrangement links TRBV5-1 to TRBJ2-1, with TRBD2 identical over 8 bases. This CDR3 contains 15 residues. V trimming: 3 bases; J trimming: 7 bases; junction bases outside the gene matches: 9. Germline CDR1 is SGHRS and CDR2 is YFSETQ. The CDR3 DNA sequence: TGCGCCAGCAGCTACCTATCTAGCGGGCCTAATGAGCAGTTCTTC. Translated, it gives CASSYLSSGPNEQFF.

The chain links TRBV7-9 to TRBJ2-2, with 8 bases aligning to TRBD2. The CDR3 is made up of 18 amino acids. Unmatched junction bases numbered 17, after V lost 11 bases and J lost 0 bases. Germline V gene sequence: CDR1 SEHNR, CDR2 FQNEAQ (reference sequence). The CDR3: CAVIRGSGRNANTGELFF. In nucleotides, the CDR3 is TGTGCCGTCATAAGGGGAAGCGGGAGAAACGCGAACACCGGGGAGCTGTTTTTT.

This clone was recorded a few times. This chain uses TRBV27 with TRBJ2-5, with TRBD2 matching over 14 bases. After removal of 6 bases from V and 5 bases from J, the junction contained 8 bases not matched to a gene. The CDR3 extends over 16 amino acids. Germline lookup yields CDR1 MNHEY and CDR2 SMNVEV (reference sequence). The CDR3 DNA reads as TGTGCCAGCAGCCCCACCGGGACTAGCGGGAGTGAGACCCAGTACTTC. Protein product: CASSPTGTSGSETQYF.

The rearrangement uses TRBV30 and TRBJ2-7; 7 nucleotides agree with TRBD1. Germline trimming cut 5 bases from V and 5 bases from J; bases unmatched to any gene: 9. This CDR3 has 13 residues. CDR1 GTSNPN and CDR2 SVGIG come from the germline V gene (reference sequence). CDR3 bases: TGTGCCTGGGGAGACAGGGTATTCGACGAGCAGTACTTC. It is translated as CAWGDRVFDEQYF.

The chain has TRBV2 and TRBJ2-7, with a weak D call TRBD1 (5 bases). The CDR3 length is 14 residues. The germline V and J ends were trimmed by 6 bases and 2 bases, with 14 bases remaining between them. Germline CDR1 and CDR2: SNHLY and FYNNEI. The CDR3 region is CASSPLRETYEQYF. The CDR3 DNA reads as TGTGCCAGCAGCCCACTCAGGGAAACCTACGAGCAGTACTTC.

This rearrangement joins TRBV10-2 to TRBJ2-7, with 10 bases aligning to TRBD1. Germline V gene sequence: CDR1 WSHSY, CDR2 SAAADI. The CDR3 is made up of 14 amino acids. The V and J ends lost 6 bases and 1 base, in that order; junction bases with no gene match: 3. CDR3 bases: TGCGCCAGCAGCCGGGGACAGGGGTCCTACGAGCAGTACTTC. Its protein product is CASSRGQGSYEQYF.

V usage is TRBV15 and J usage is TRBJ1-5; maybe TRBD1 (5 bases). Germline assignment: CDR1 LNHNV and CDR2 YYDKDF (reference sequence). The V end lost 3 bases, the J end lost 1 base, and 10 bases lay between the germline ends. This CDR3 has 15 residues. CDR3 coding DNA: TGTGCCACCAGCAGTGGAGGGGCCAGCAATCAGCCCCAGCATTTT. Translated, it gives CATSSGGASNQPQHF.

The V and J genes are TRBV29-1 and TRBJ2-7; the D is unclear. Germline V gene lookup returns CDR1 SQVTM and CDR2 ANQGSEA. This CDR3 is 13 amino acids long. V was pared by 0 bases and J by 13 bases, with 19 bases between. The CDR3 protein is CSVEDTAGTGSYF. CDR3 DNA: TGCAGCGTTGAAGATACCGCAGGAACCGGCTCCTACTTC.

This chain joins TRBV7-2 and TRBJ2-1, with D perhaps being TRBD1 or TRBD2 (5 bases each). The germline V gene has CDR1 SGHTA and CDR2 FQGNSA. V dropped 6 bases and J dropped 5 bases, with 17 bases sitting between them. The CDR3 is 15 amino acids. CDR3 DNA sequence: TGTGCCAGCAGTGCCGGGACCAACCGGCACAATGAGCAGTTCTTC. It specifies CASSAGTNRHNEQFF.

This rearrangement joins TRBV5-5 to TRBJ1-4; tentative D call: TRBD1 (6 bases). V was trimmed by 4 bases and J by 7 bases, leaving 8 bases between them. The CDR3 has 12 residues. Germline loops: CDR1 SGHKS, CDR2 YYEKEE (reference sequence). DNA of the CDR3: TGTGCCAGCAGCCTCAGGGGTGAAAAACTGTTTTTT. It translates to CASSLRGEKLFF.

The rearrangement links TRBV28 to TRBJ2-2; no reliable D call. Germline assignment: CDR1 MDHEN and CDR2 SYDVKM. The ends were cut back, 4 bases at V and 1 base at J, with 4 bases in the middle. This CDR3 has 13 residues. CDR3 coding DNA: TGTGCCAGCAGTTGGGTGAACACCGGGGAGCTGTTTTTT. Translating gives CASSWVNTGELFF.

The rearrangement joins TRBV5-1 to TRBJ2-2; 7 nucleotides match TRBD2. V lost 2 bases to trimming and J lost 6 bases; unmatched junction nucleotides: 7. The CDR3 is made up of 15 amino acids. CDR1 is SGHRS, CDR2 YFSETQ, per germline. The CDR3 DNA reads as TGCGCCAGCAGCTTCGCGGGAGATCGTGCCGGGGAGCTGTTTTTT. It is translated as CASSFAGDRAGELFF.

Notes on this clone: The identical CDR3 is also encoded by other nucleotide sequences in the sample. The chain uses TRBV28 and TRBJ2-3; D is unresolved. CDR3 length: 12 amino acids. CDR1 and CDR2 (germline): MDHEN, SYDVKM. Trimming stripped 1 base from V and 6 bases from J, with 5 bases between. The CDR3 here is CASSLLTDTQYF. The CDR3 bases are TGTGCCAGCAGTTTATTAACGGATACGCAGTATTTT. The full variable domain, in which reference TRBV28 and TRBJ2-3 provide the parts outside the CDR3, is DVKVTQSSRYLVKRTGEKVFLECVQDMDHENMFWYRQDPGLGLRLIYFSYDVKMKEKGDIPEGYSVSREKKERFSLILESASTNQTSMYLCASSLLTDTQYFGPGTRLTVL.

The chain employs TRBV2 and TRBJ2-1; 11 bases are shared with TRBD2. V gave up 7 bases and J gave up 5 bases; unmatched junction bases: 4. Germline CDR1 is SNHLY and CDR2 is FYNNEI. This CDR3 comprises 14 residues. The CDR3 coding sequence is TGTGCCAGCACCCCGGGACTAGCGGACAATGAGCAGTTCTTC. This codes for CASTPGLADNEQFF.